These 14 T cell receptor beta chains share one sample of origin, sequenced in a study of cytotoxic CD8 clonotypes in ibrutinib-treated CLL. The protocol was immunoSEQ multiplex PCR, while the TCRdb copy is restricted to in-frame clones and leaves out a portion. Among roughly 300,000 clones, more than 70% were seen once, and the ten largest hold about 5.7%. The sequenced sample was PBMCs, obtained at disease progression, from a patient treated with ibrutinib. The source is a human donor with chronic lymphocytic leukemia.

The V and J genes are TRBV18 and TRBJ2-2, with TRBD2 identical over 10 bases. V lost 0 bases and J lost 6; bases outside the gene matches: 7. The CDR3 is made up of 17 amino acids. Germline V lookup: CDR1 KGHSH, CDR2 LQKENI. In DNA, the CDR3 is TGTGCCAGCTCACCACCTGTCCCTAGCGGGAGCTCCGGGGAGCTGTTTTTT. The encoded protein is CASSPPVPSGSSGELFF.

V is TRBV10-3 and J is TRBJ2-7, with 11 bases aligning to TRBD1. CDR3 length equals 15 residues. The J segment lost 3 bases and the V segment lost 5 bases, leaving 6 bases of the junction unmatched. Germline loops: CDR1 ENHRY, CDR2 SYGVKD. The DNA of the CDR3 is TGTGCCATCAGTTCCTCCGGGACAGGGGGCTACGAGCAGTACTTC. Its protein is CAISSSGTGGYEQYF.

This chain joins TRBV6-1 and TRBJ1-6; tentatively, D is TRBD1 (6 bases). Deletions cut 9 bases from V and 14 bases from J, with 14 bases between. The CDR3 has 11 residues. Germline lookup yields CDR1 MNHNS and CDR2 SASEGT. CDR3 nucleotides: TGTGCCAGTTCAGGGGCCGAAACCCTCCACTTT. It is translated as CASSGAETLHF.

As for this clone: Other DNA variants within this sample encode the same CDR3. The genes are TRBV5-1 and TRBJ1-4; D not certain. The CDR3 covers 12 residues. In germline, CDR1 is SGHRS, CDR2 YFSETQ. The V end was cut by 1 base, the J end by 2 bases, with 0 bases between. The chain's CDR3 is CASSLTNEKLFF. The CDR3 DNA follows: TGCGCCAGCAGCTTGACTAATGAAAAACTGTTTTTT.

V usage is TRBV5-1 and J usage is TRBJ1-1, with D perhaps TRBD1 (5 bases). The length of the CDR3 is 16 residues. Germline assignment: CDR1 SGHRS and CDR2 YFSETQ. Between the trimmed V and J ends, which lost 0 bases and 1 base, there was a span of 13 bases. DNA of the CDR3: TGCGCCAGCAGCTTGGAACAGGCCTTTAAGAACACTGAAGCTTTCTTT. It is translated as CASSLEQAFKNTEAFF.

This rearrangement joins TRBV4-1 to TRBJ2-7; 14 bases fit TRBD2. The V gene's germline CDR1 is MGHRA and CDR2 YSYEKL. V lost 4 bases, J lost 3 bases, and 5 bases stayed unmatched. The CDR3 contains 16 residues. CDR3 nucleotides: TGCGCCAGCAGCCTAAGTGGACTAGCGGGGGGCTACGAGCAGTACTTC. Protein sequence: CASSLSGLAGGYEQYF.

This clone showed up just once. This chain links TRBV6-5 with TRBJ1-1, with 11 bases lining up with TRBD1. With 0 bases clipped from V and 4 bases from J, the junction kept 1 base outside the gene matches. Germline V gene data show CDR1 as MNHEY and CDR2 as SVGAGI. The length of the CDR3 is 15 residues. Here the CDR3 reads CASSYSGTGGTEAFF. The CDR3 bases are TGTGCCAGCAGTTACTCCGGGACAGGGGGCACTGAAGCTTTCTTT.

This chain links TRBV5-4 with TRBJ1-5; D remains unclear. CDR3 length: 14 residues. V shed 0 bases and J shed 2 bases, with 6 bases lying between them. Germline-derived CDR1 and CDR2 are SGHNT and YYREEE (reference sequence). CDR3 nucleotides: TGTGCCAGCAGCTTGGCGCCAGGCAATCAGCCCCAGCATTTT. It translates to CASSLAPGNQPQHF.

The rearrangement uses TRBV7-2 and TRBJ2-3; D might be TRBD1 (5 bases). The V and J ends lost 4 bases and 9 bases respectively, with 8 bases between them. The CDR3 is 11 residues long. Germline V CDR1 and CDR2: SGHTA, FQGNSA. In DNA form, the CDR3 reads TGTGCCAGCAGCTCAGGGATAACGCAGTATTTT. Translation gives CASSSGITQYF. Supplemented by reference TRBV7-2 and TRBJ2-3, the full variable domain reads GAGVSQSPSNKVTEKGKDVELRCDPISGHTALYWYRQSLGQGLEFLIYFQGNSAPDKSGLPSDRFSAERTGGSVSTLTIQRTQQEDSAVYLCASSSGITQYFGPGTRLTVL.

The chain combines TRBV4-1 with TRBJ2-5; a weak D match, TRBD2 (6 bases). The germline V gene has CDR1 MGHRA and CDR2 YSYEKL. CDR3 length equals 14 residues. Trimming took off 0 bases at V and 1 base at J, with 6 bases between the two ends. The CDR3 DNA reads TGCGCCAGCAGCCAAGAGGGGGGCCAAGAGACCCAGTACTTC. This sequence encodes CASSQEGGQETQYF.

This clone has only one observation. The J gene is TRBJ2-5, the V gene TRBV29-1; the D gene is possibly TRBD1 (6 bases). This CDR3 has 14 amino acids. Germline lookup yields CDR1 SQVTM and CDR2 ANQGSEA. V gave up 3 bases and J gave up 0 bases, with 11 bases separating them. The DNA for the CDR3 is TGCAGCGTTGAGGTGGACAGCTACCAAGAGACCCAGTACTTC. Its protein is CSVEVDSYQETQYF.

The CDR3 reads CASSTVNTEAFF. The DNA for the CDR3 is TGTGCCAGCAGTACAGTGAACACTGAAGCTTTCTTT. The V and J genes are TRBV7-9 and TRBJ1-1; D is uncertain. This CDR3 region has 12 residues. Trimming took 6 bases from V and 0 from J, leaving 5 bases between them. Germline assignment: CDR1 SEHNR and CDR2 FQNEAQ (reference sequence).

V gene TRBV10-2 combines with J gene TRBJ1-5; 8 bases are shared with TRBD1. Germline loops: CDR1 WSHSY, CDR2 SAAADI. V shed 4 bases, J shed 3 bases, and the junction held 5 bases outside the gene matches. This CDR3 contains 15 residues. CDR3 amino acids: CASSGETGVNQPQHF. In DNA form, the CDR3 reads TGCGCCAGCAGTGGGGAGACAGGGGTCAATCAGCCCCAGCATTTT.

This chain uses TRBV6-6 with TRBJ2-7; D is undetermined. V lost 0 bases and J lost 3, with 9 bases in between. The CDR3 is 14 residues long. The V gene's germline CDR1 is MNHNY and CDR2 SVGAGI (reference sequence). This CDR3 is CASSYSGTFYEQYF. CDR3 sequence (DNA): TGTGCCAGCAGTTACTCAGGCACCTTCTACGAGCAGTACTTC.